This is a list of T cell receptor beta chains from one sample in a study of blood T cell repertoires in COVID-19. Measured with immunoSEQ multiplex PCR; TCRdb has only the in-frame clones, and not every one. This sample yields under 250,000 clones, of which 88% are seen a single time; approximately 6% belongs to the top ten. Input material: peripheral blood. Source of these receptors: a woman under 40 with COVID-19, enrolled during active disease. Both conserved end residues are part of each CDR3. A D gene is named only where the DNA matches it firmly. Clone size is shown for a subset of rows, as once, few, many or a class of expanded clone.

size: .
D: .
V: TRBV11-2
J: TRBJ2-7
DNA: TGTGCCAGCAGCCTCCCCCTCTCGTCCTATTACGAGCAGTACTTC
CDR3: CASSLPLSSYYEQYF

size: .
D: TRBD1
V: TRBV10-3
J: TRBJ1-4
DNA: TGTGCCATCAGTGAGTCCTTCCCGGGACAGGGTTCCCCAGAAAAACTGTTTTTT
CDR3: CAISESFPGQGSPEKLFF

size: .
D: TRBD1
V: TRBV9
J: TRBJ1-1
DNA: TGTGCCAGCAGCGCCTTTACAGGGGTCACTGAAGCTTTCTTT
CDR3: CASSAFTGVTEAFF

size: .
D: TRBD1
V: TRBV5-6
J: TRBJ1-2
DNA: TGTGCCAGCAGCTTGGACAGGGGGTATCGGTATGGCTACACCTTC
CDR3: CASSLDRGYRYGYTF

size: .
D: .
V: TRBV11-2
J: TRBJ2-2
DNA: TGTGCCAGCAGCTTACTGACAGACAGCACCGGGGAGCTGTTTTTT
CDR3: CASSLLTDSTGELFF

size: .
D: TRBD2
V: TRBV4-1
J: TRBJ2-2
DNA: TGCGCCAGCAGCCAAGAGGTAGCGGGAGGTACCGGGGAGCTGTTTTTT
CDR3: CASSQEVAGGTGELFF

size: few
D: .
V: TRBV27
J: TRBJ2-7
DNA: TGTGCCAGCAGTTTAAAATGGGGGCCCTACGAGCAGTACTTC
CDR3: CASSLKWGPYEQYF

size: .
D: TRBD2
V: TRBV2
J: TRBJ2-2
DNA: TGTGCCAGCAACCCGCGGGGGGGCCTGGGCACCGGGGAGCTGTTTTTT
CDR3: CASNPRGGLGTGELFF

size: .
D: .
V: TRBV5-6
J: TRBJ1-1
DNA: TGTGCCAGCAGCTTGACAGTTACCCTTATAAAAATGAACACTGAAGCTTTCTTT
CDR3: CASSLTVTLIKMNTEAFF

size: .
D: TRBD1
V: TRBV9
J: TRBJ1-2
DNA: TGTGCCAGCAGCCCCCGCGGACAGGGCGACTATGGCTACACCTTC
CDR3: CASSPRGQGDYGYTF

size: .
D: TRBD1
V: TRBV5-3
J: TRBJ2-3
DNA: TGTGCCAGAAGCTTGTTCAGGGGGCAAGACACAGATACGCAGTATTTT
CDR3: CARSLFRGQDTDTQYF

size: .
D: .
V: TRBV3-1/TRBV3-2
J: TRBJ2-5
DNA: TGTGCCAGCAGCGCCCTGAGGGTCCGGGGGGAGACCCAGTACTTC
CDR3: CASSALRVRGETQYF

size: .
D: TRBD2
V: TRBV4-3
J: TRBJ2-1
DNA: TGCGCCAGCAGCCAAGCGGGAGGCCTATACAATGAGCAGTTCTTC
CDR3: CASSQAGGLYNEQFF